Presented here are 10 T cell receptor beta chains from one specimen sequenced in a study of early T cells in non-severe SARS-CoV-2 infection. Using its own MiXCR run on the 5' RACE reads, TCRdb lists one record per CDR3 protein. The data hold fewer than 70,000 distinct CDR3 sequences, with 4.6% observed a single time. This specimen consisted of whole blood, obtained at baseline. The receptors here all came from an adult who was a healthcare worker with PCR-confirmed SARS-CoV-2 infection or an uninfected control (not recorded which). The donor label of this sample is uncertain.

This clonotype showed up many times. The V call is TRBV6-1, the J call TRBJ1-5, with D uncertain. Germline V gives CDR1 MNHNS, CDR2 SASEGT. Trimming shortened V by 7 bases and J by 5 bases, and 9 bases separated the two germline ends. This CDR3 has 12 amino acids. CDR3 nucleotide sequence: TGTGCCAGCAAAGACACAGATCAGCCCCAGCATTTT. Translated, it gives CASKDTDQPQHF.

The table lists this clonotype with many counts. The J gene is TRBJ2-6, the V gene TRBV27, with D possibly matching TRBD2 (6 bases). This CDR3 has 15 amino acids. The germline gives CDR1 MNHEY, CDR2 SMNVEV (reference sequence). Trimming cost V 6 bases and J 0 bases, with 9 bases left between them. CDR3 in amino acids: CASSRGISGANVLTF. In nucleotides, the CDR3 is TGTGCCAGCAGCCGGGGGATCTCTGGGGCCAACGTCCTGACTTTC.

This clonotype showed up just a few times. The rearrangement uses TRBV27 and TRBJ2-7; D may be TRBD2 (6 bases). Trimming took 6 bases from V and 5 from J, leaving 17 bases between them. There are 14 residues in the CDR3. Germline loops: CDR1 MNHEY, CDR2 SMNVEV (reference sequence). CDR3 DNA sequence: TGTGCCAGCAGAATGGGACTGGCTAGGCACGAGCAGTACTTC. Amino acid sequence: CASRMGLARHEQYF.

In this sample, this clonotype turned up many times. The chain couples TRBV10-3 to TRBJ2-7, with D perhaps matching TRBD1 or TRBD2 (5 bases each). This CDR3 contains 16 residues. Germline CDR1 ENHRY, CDR2 SYGVKD. V was pared by 3 bases and J by 4 bases, with 19 bases between. The CDR3 DNA follows: TGTGCCATCAGTGACCCCGTCGGGCAGGGACCTTACGAGCAGTACTTC. This encodes CAISDPVGQGPYEQYF.

Ten or more counts support this clonotype. V and J are TRBV29-1 and TRBJ2-3; 12 bases map to TRBD2. Germline loops: CDR1 SQVTM, CDR2 ANQGSEA. With 2 bases clipped from V and 6 bases from J, the junction kept 24 bases outside the gene matches. The CDR3 is made up of 21 amino acids. The CDR3, as DNA: TGCAGCGTTGAACTCAGAGACAGGTCGACACGACTAGCGGGGGCCCGGGATACGCAGTATTTT. This codes for CSVELRDRSTRLAGARDTQYF.

This clonotype was counted many times. The rearrangement joins TRBV6-5 to TRBJ2-1; 8 bases are shared with TRBD2. CDR1 and CDR2 (germline): MNHEY, SVGAGI. The junction had 8 bases not matched to a gene; V was cut back by 2 bases and J by 8 bases. This CDR3 contains 15 residues. This chain's CDR3 is CASSYRTVTSDEQFF. The CDR3 nucleotides read TGTGCCAGCAGTTACCGGACCGTGACTAGCGATGAGCAGTTCTTC.

This clonotype came up many times. The V gene is TRBV6-2 or TRBV6-3, the J gene TRBJ2-7; D may be TRBD2 (6 bases). Trimming stripped 6 bases from V and 2 bases from J, with 14 bases between. This CDR3 contains 14 residues. Germline V gene data show CDR1 as MNHEY and CDR2 as SVGEGT. The CDR3: CASSAWGVTYEQYF. DNA for the CDR3: TGTGCCAGCAGCGCGTGGGGGGTTACCTACGAGCAGTACTTC.

This clonotype was seen many times. V and J are TRBV6-1 and TRBJ2-7; 8 bases are a match to TRBD1. CDR1 is MNHNS and CDR2 is SASEGT in the germline V gene. This CDR3 spans 14 amino acids. V was pared by 7 bases and J by 4 bases, with 9 bases of the junction left unmatched. CDR3 in amino acids: CASTPRTGRYEQYF. The CDR3 coding sequence is TGTGCCAGCACCCCCCGGACAGGGAGGTACGAGCAGTACTTC.

CDR3: CASSYSRGDTEAFF. The DNA for the CDR3 is TGTGCCAGCAGTTACTCCCGGGGGGACACTGAAGCTTTCTTT. The rearrangement links TRBV6-2 or TRBV6-3 to TRBJ1-1; a possible D gene is TRBD1 (5 bases). The V end lost 0 bases, the J end lost 3 bases, and 8 bases lay between the germline ends. Germline CDR1 and CDR2: MNHEY and SVGEGT. CDR3 size: 14 residues.

This clonotype came up many times. The chain has TRBV15 and TRBJ2-7; 15 bases fit TRBD2. This CDR3 is 19 amino acids long. The J segment lost 2 bases and the V segment lost 0 bases, leaving 8 bases of the junction unmatched. Germline V gene sequence: CDR1 LNHNV, CDR2 YYDKDF (reference sequence). CDR3 sequence: CATSRDYGLAGGLPYEQYF. The CDR3 nucleotides are TGTGCCACCAGCAGAGACTACGGACTAGCGGGGGGGCTCCCCTACGAGCAGTACTTC.